This entry lists 32 T cell receptor beta chains sequenced from one sample in a study of T cell repertoires in cytomegalovirus infection. TCRdb called the reads again in MiXCR, with one record for every CDR3 protein. This table has about 900,000 distinct CDR3 sequences, around 32% appearing once. Their recognized antigens are unknown. The sample consisted of cultured CD8+ T cells from PBMCs, taken from culture after CMV antigen stimulation. The receptors originated from a human donor in good health (CMV status not recorded). Some clones in this sample may be carry-over from other donors' samples.

The V gene is TRBV6-6, the J gene TRBJ1-3; D unresolved. The germline V gene has CDR1 MNHNY and CDR2 SVGAGI (reference sequence). The ends were cut back, 6 bases at V and 2 bases at J, with 20 bases in the middle. CDR3 length equals 17 residues. CDR3 region: CASSRVPIGPPGNTIYF. CDR3 sequence (DNA): TGTGCCAGCAGCCGAGTCCCCATCGGACCCCCTGGAAACACCATATATTTT.

With respect to this clonotype: The junction shows a germline mismatch at one end, possibly a read error. The chain links TRBV19 to TRBJ1-2, with D uncertain. The CDR3 is 17 amino acids. CDR1 LNHDA and CDR2 SQIVND come from the germline V gene (reference sequence). The CDR3 DNA reads TGTGCCAGTAGTATAGAAGAGGGTTGGGGATCTAACTATTGCTACACCTTC. Protein sequence: CASSIEEGWGSNYCYTF.

The chain joins TRBV12-5 to TRBJ1-2; TRBD1 agrees at 9 bases. CDR1 is LGHNT, CDR2 FRNRAP, per germline. Trimming cost V 7 bases and J 0 bases; bases outside gene matches: 12. This CDR3 has 17 amino acids. CDR3 nucleotides: TGTGCTAGTGACGCCAGGGACAGGGAGATTTCTAACTATGGCTACACCTTC. It encodes CASDARDREISNYGYTF.

V is TRBV19 and J is TRBJ2-5, with 7 bases aligning to TRBD2. CDR1 and CDR2 (germline): LNHDA, SQIVND (reference sequence). V lost 5 bases and J lost 1; bases outside the gene matches: 13. This CDR3 contains 17 residues. In DNA, the CDR3 is TGTGCCAGTAGTTTGCGCGGGGGAGCGTCCTTCCAAGAGACCCAGTACTTC. Protein product: CASSLRGGASFQETQYF.

The J gene is TRBJ2-3, the V gene TRBV27; D remains ambiguous. The germline V gene encodes CDR1 MNHEY and CDR2 SMNVEV (reference sequence). Between the trimmed V and J ends, which lost 4 bases and 0 bases, there was a span of 8 bases. This CDR3 is built from 14 residues. This CDR3 reads CASSSTDSTDTQYF. DNA of the CDR3: TGTGCCAGCAGTTCTACGGATAGCACAGATACGCAGTATTTT.

The chain recombines TRBV19 with TRBJ2-2, with D perhaps TRBD2 (6 bases). The CDR3 covers 15 residues. V was shortened by 4 bases and J by 6 bases, with 15 bases between the two germline ends. Germline V gives CDR1 LNHDA, CDR2 SQIVND (reference sequence). In DNA, the CDR3 is TGTGCCAGTAGTAGTACATGGGGGGACGCCGGGGAGCTGTTTTTT. It codes for CASSSTWGDAGELFF.

There are a few counts of this clonotype. V usage is TRBV6-1 and J usage is TRBJ2-7; D is unresolved. The CDR3 is made up of 10 amino acids. The V gene's germline CDR1 is MNHNS and CDR2 SASEGT. Trimming removed 2 bases from V and 6 bases from J, with 2 bases in between. The chain's CDR3 is CASSELEQYF. Here the CDR3 DNA reads TGTGCCAGCAGTGAACTCGAGCAGTACTTC.

The chain couples TRBV29-1 to TRBJ2-7, with D perhaps matching TRBD2 (6 bases). V lost 5 bases and J lost 3, with 8 bases in between. The CDR3 runs to 11 residues. Germline V lookup: CDR1 SQVTM, CDR2 ANQGSEA. DNA of the CDR3: TGCAGCGTTAAGGAGGGCTACGAGCAGTACTTC. Amino acids: CSVKEGYEQYF.

This chain connects TRBV12-3 or TRBV12-4 to TRBJ2-3; 8 bases match TRBD2. There are 14 residues in the CDR3. With V trimmed by 7 bases and J by 5 bases, 8 bases remained unmatched. CDR3 coding DNA: TGTGCCAGCAATAAGGGACTAGAGATAGATACGCAGTATTTT. Amino acid sequence: CASNKGLEIDTQYF.

This clonotype has more than one count but fewer than ten. CDR3 sequence (DNA): TGCGCCAGCAGCCAAGATAAAGCGGACCCCTACAATGAGCAGTTCTTC. As protein: CASSQDKADPYNEQFF. The V and J genes are TRBV4-3 and TRBJ2-1, with D possibly matching TRBD2 (5 bases). Germline V gives CDR1 LGHNA, CDR2 YSLEER. V shed 0 bases and J shed 2 bases, with 11 bases lying between them. The CDR3 runs 16 residues.

The chain has TRBV10-3 and TRBJ2-5, with 9 bases lining up with TRBD2. The CDR3 has 15 amino acids. The junction had 2 bases not matched to a gene; V was cut back by 3 bases and J by 0 bases. Germline-derived CDR1 and CDR2 are ENHRY and SYGVKD. The CDR3 DNA reads as TGTGCCATCAGTGAATTAGCGGGGGACCAAGAGACCCAGTACTTC. Amino acids: CAISELAGDQETQYF.

This clonotype was seen repeatedly, ten times or more. The chain carries TRBV27 and TRBJ1-1; 10 positions match TRBD1. Germline-derived CDR1 and CDR2 are MNHEY and SMNVEV (reference sequence). The CDR3 sequence is 14 residues long. V was pared by 5 bases and J by 4 bases, with 4 bases of the junction left unmatched. CDR3 residues: CASSRTGGVTEAFF. The CDR3 coding sequence is TGTGCCAGCAGTCGGACAGGGGGTGTCACTGAAGCTTTCTTT.

With regard to this clonotype: The junction does not match germline at one end; this may be a read error. The V and J genes are TRBV6-2 or TRBV6-3 and TRBJ2-7; 9 bases are a match to TRBD1. The CDR3 consists of 15 residues. CDR1 MNHEY and CDR2 SVGEGT come from the germline V gene. CDR3 amino acids: CVSIRAGTGSYEQYF. CDR3 coding DNA: TGTGTCAGCATTCGAGCTGGGACAGGGAGCTACGAGCAGTACTTC.

The V call is TRBV5-1, the J call TRBJ2-2; 9 bases map to TRBD2. J lost 6 bases, V lost 5 bases, and 8 bases had no gene match. The CDR3 is made up of 15 amino acids. CDR1 is SGHRS and CDR2 is YFSETQ in the germline V gene. CDR3 bases: TGCGCCAGCAGTCATAGACTAGCGGAGGCCGGGGAGCTGTTTTTT. As protein: CASSHRLAEAGELFF.

The V call is TRBV27, the J call TRBJ2-1, with 10 bases aligning to TRBD2. Trimming took 4 bases from V and 6 from J; bases not matched to a gene: 6. CDR3 length: 15 amino acids. Germline-derived CDR1 and CDR2 are MNHEY and SMNVEV (reference sequence). CDR3 in DNA: TGTGCCAGCAGTTCACTAGCGGGGTGGCCCAATGAGCAGTTCTTC. Amino acid sequence: CASSSLAGWPNEQFF.

This clonotype has at least ten counts. The rearrangement joins TRBV12-5 to TRBJ2-1; no clear D gene. Per the germline V gene, CDR1 is LGHNT and CDR2 is FRNRAP. V dropped 3 bases and J dropped 6 bases, with 3 bases sitting between them. This CDR3 is built from 11 residues. The CDR3 sequence: CASGLPNEQFF. DNA of the CDR3: TGTGCTAGTGGTTTACCCAATGAGCAGTTCTTC. Complete variable domain (other parts from reference TRBV12-5 and TRBJ2-1): DARVTQTPRHKVTEMGQEVTMRCQPILGHNTVFWYRQTMMQGLELLAYFRNRAPLDDSGMPKDRFSAEMPDATLATLKIQPSEPRDSAVYFCASGLPNEQFFGPGTRLTVL.

The J gene is TRBJ2-7, the V gene TRBV6-2 or TRBV6-3; D uncertain. Between the trimmed V and J ends, which lost 7 bases and 0 bases, there was a span of 13 bases. The CDR3 runs to 14 residues. Per germline, CDR1 MNHEY and CDR2 SVGEGT. Written as DNA, the CDR3 is TGTGCCAGCACCCTTTCTCCTAGCTCCTACGAGCAGTACGTC. This encodes CASTLSPSSYEQYV.

This clonotype was found once. The rearrangement links TRBV20-1 to TRBJ2-7; D is perhaps TRBD1 (5 bases). Trimming took 0 bases from V and 0 from J, leaving 12 bases between them. The CDR3 is 15 residues long. CDR1 DFQATT and CDR2 SNEGSKA come from the germline V gene (reference sequence). For the CDR3, the DNA is TGCAGTGCTAGAGATGGGGCAGCCGCCTCCTACGAGCAGTACGTC. This encodes CSARDGAAASYEQYV.

This clonotype was counted once. V is TRBV2 and J is TRBJ2-7; D gene ambiguous. Per germline, CDR1 SNHLY and CDR2 FYNNEI. V gave up 11 bases and J gave up 1 base, with 9 bases separating them. The CDR3 length is 11 residues. The CDR3 sequence is CARSRSYEQYF. In nucleotides, the CDR3 is TGTGCCCGCTCCCGGTCCTACGAGCAGTACTTC.

The chain couples TRBV15 to TRBJ1-2; possibly TRBD1 for D (6 bases). V was shortened by 1 base and J by 4 bases, with 10 bases between the two germline ends. The CDR3 loop spans 14 amino acids. Germline CDR1 and CDR2: LNHNV and YYDKDF (reference sequence). For the CDR3, the DNA is TGTGCCACCAGCAGAGCCGGGACAATCTATGGCTACACCTTC. Translated: CATSRAGTIYGYTF.

The chain carries TRBV19 and TRBJ2-1; the match to TRBD2 covers 7 bases. Trimming at V came to 7 bases and at J to 7 bases, leaving 13 bases not matched to a gene. CDR1 is LNHDA, CDR2 SQIVND, per germline (reference sequence). The CDR3 covers 15 residues. The CDR3 nucleotides are TGTGCCAGTACCGCGACCGGGGGGATAAGGAATGAGCAGTTCTTC. Amino acids: CASTATGGIRNEQFF.

This clonotype was found many times. The rearrangement uses TRBV6-5 and TRBJ1-4; D call uncertain. Trimming removed 2 bases at V and 5 bases at J, with 12 bases between. Germline CDR1 is MNHEY and CDR2 is SVGAGI. CDR3 size: 15 residues. This CDR3 is CASSYRAVINEKLFF. CDR3 coding DNA: TGTGCCAGCAGTTACCGGGCCGTGATAAATGAAAAACTGTTTTTT.

About this clonotype: With a much larger clone just one base away, this may be a read error. The chain recombines TRBV7-8 with TRBJ1-1, with D uncertain. CDR3 length: 16 residues. Between the trimmed V and J ends, which lost 4 bases and 3 bases, there was a span of 18 bases. Germline CDR1 reads SGHVS; CDR2 reads FQNEAQ. As DNA, the CDR3 is TGTGCCAGCAGCTCGCCGAGAGGAGTAGGCGACACTGAAGCTTTCTTT. Its protein product is CASSSPRGVGDTEAFF.

This clonotype was detected a few times. The genes are TRBV6-5 and TRBJ2-4; D could derive from TRBD1 or TRBD2 (5 bases each). V lost 4 bases and J 0 bases, leaving 13 bases between the germline ends. The germline CDR1 and CDR2 sequences are MNHEY and SVGAGI. The CDR3 is made up of 16 amino acids. The CDR3 here is CASSSGTELAKNIQYF. The CDR3 region has the DNA TGTGCCAGCAGTTCCGGGACGGAACTAGCCAAAAACATTCAGTACTTC.

Many counts were recorded for this clonotype. This chain links TRBV6-1 with TRBJ1-2; 9 bases match TRBD1. V dropped 10 bases and J dropped 7; count of bases not matched to a gene: 13. The germline CDR1 and CDR2 sequences are MNHNS and SASEGT. The CDR3 loop spans 14 amino acids. The CDR3 DNA sequence: TGTGCCAACTCGCCCAGGGACAGGGTGGGTGGCTACACCTTC. Translation gives CANSPRDRVGGYTF.

This clonotype was observed a handful of times. The rearrangement uses TRBV4-2 and TRBJ2-7, with a possible D match to TRBD1 (8 bases). V lost 3 bases, J lost 5 bases, and 17 bases lay in between. Germline CDR1 and CDR2: LGHNA and YNFKEQ. CDR3 length: 15 amino acids. The CDR3 region has the DNA TGTGCCAGCAGCCAGGTCACAGGGGGAGGGAACGAGCAGTACTTC. The encoded protein is CASSQVTGGGNEQYF.

This clonotype was counted a few times. The chain recombines TRBV15 with TRBJ1-1, with D hard to call. Germline lookup yields CDR1 LNHNV and CDR2 YYDKDF (reference sequence). CDR3 length equals 15 residues. With 4 bases removed from V and 0 bases from J, the gap between germline ends came to 12 bases. CDR3 in DNA: TGTGCCACCAGCATCCCCGGGATTCTGAACACTGAAGCTTTCTTT. Residues: CATSIPGILNTEAFF.

The chain joins TRBV25-1 to TRBJ2-2; 9 positions agree with TRBD1. Germline V lookup: CDR1 MGHDK, CDR2 SYGVNS. The CDR3 runs 16 residues. V lost 3 bases and J lost 4; bases outside the gene matches: 6. The CDR3 DNA is TGTGCCAGCAGTGATTCGGACAGGGGTTTCACCGGGGAGCTGTTTTTT. This gives the protein CASSDSDRGFTGELFF.

The chain is built from TRBV6-5 and TRBJ1-2; TRBD1 agrees at 7 bases. CDR3 length: 15 amino acids. The V gene's germline CDR1 is MNHEY and CDR2 SVGAGI. Trimming cost V 1 base and J 5 bases; bases outside gene matches: 7. CDR3 bases: TGTGCCAGCAGTTACTACCGGGACAGACTTTATGGCTACACCTTC. Protein: CASSYYRDRLYGYTF.

V gene TRBV12-3 or TRBV12-4 combines with J gene TRBJ2-1; either TRBD1 or TRBD2 may supply D (5 bases each). The CDR3 sequence is 16 residues long. With 0 bases removed from V and 9 bases from J, the gap between germline ends came to 18 bases. The CDR3, as DNA: TGTGCCAGCAGTTTAGCGGGGACGAAGATGAGTCTTGAGCAGTTCTTC. Amino acid sequence: CASSLAGTKMSLEQFF.

This clonotype was seen many times. V and J are TRBV10-3 and TRBJ1-2; perhaps TRBD1 as D (6 bases). CDR1 is ENHRY and CDR2 is SYGVKD in the germline V gene. This CDR3 is 21 amino acids long. V dropped 0 bases and J dropped 1 base, with 27 bases sitting between them. The CDR3: CAISESILLSGFRGYNYGYTF. The DNA of the CDR3 is TGTGCCATCAGTGAGTCGATCCTTCTCTCTGGATTCAGGGGCTATAACTATGGCTACACCTTC.

The chain recombines TRBV6-1 with TRBJ2-7, with 11 bases identical to TRBD2. Trimming took 5 bases from V and 1 from J; bases not matched to a gene: 7. Per the germline V gene, CDR1 is MNHNS and CDR2 is SASEGT. The CDR3 runs 16 residues. The CDR3 DNA is TGTGCCAGCAGTTTATATAGCGGGGGGGTTTCCTACGAGCAGTACTTC. Its protein is CASSLYSGGVSYEQYF.